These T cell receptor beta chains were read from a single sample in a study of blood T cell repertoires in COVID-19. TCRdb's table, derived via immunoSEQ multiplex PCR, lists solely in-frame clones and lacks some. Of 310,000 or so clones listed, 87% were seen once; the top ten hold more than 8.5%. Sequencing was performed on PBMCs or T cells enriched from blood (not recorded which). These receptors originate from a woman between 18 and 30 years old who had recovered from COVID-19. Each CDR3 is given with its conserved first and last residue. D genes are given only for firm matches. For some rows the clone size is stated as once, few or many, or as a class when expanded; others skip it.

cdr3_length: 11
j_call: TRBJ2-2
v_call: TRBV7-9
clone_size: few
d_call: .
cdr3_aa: CASSPSGELFF
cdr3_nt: TGTGCCAGCAGCCCTAGCGGGGAGCTGTTTTTT

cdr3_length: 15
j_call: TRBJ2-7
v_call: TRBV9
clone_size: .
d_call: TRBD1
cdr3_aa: CASSRGQGRTYEQYF
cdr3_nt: TGTGCCAGCAGCAGGGGACAGGGGAGGACCTACGAGCAGTACTTC

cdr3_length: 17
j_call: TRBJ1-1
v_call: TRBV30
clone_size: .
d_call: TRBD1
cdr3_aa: CAWSVRRDSQMNTEAFF
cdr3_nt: TGTGCCTGGAGTGTACGCAGGGACAGCCAGATGAACACTGAAGCTTTCTTT

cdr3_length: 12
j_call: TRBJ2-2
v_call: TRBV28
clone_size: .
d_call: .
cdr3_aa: CASSFDEVELFF
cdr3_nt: TGTGCCAGCAGTTTTGACGAGGTGGAGCTGTTTTTT

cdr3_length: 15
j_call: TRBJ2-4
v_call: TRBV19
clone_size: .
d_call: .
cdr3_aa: CASSNGRRGFDIQYF
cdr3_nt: TGTGCCAGTAGTAATGGGCGTCGAGGGTTTGACATTCAGTACTTC

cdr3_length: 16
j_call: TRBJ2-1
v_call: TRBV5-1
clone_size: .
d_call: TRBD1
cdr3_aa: CASFTLSGQGEGEQFF
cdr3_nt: TGCGCCAGCTTTACACTATCGGGACAGGGGGAAGGTGAGCAGTTCTTC

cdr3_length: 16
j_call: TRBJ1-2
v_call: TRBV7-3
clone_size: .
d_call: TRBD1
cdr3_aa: CASSLSPPDRAYGYTF
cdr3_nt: TGTGCCAGCAGCTTATCTCCCCCAGACAGGGCCTATGGCTACACCTTC

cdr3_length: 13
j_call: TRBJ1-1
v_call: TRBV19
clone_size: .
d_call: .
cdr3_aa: CASSQQGLSEAFF
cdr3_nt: TGTGCCAGTAGTCAGCAGGGACTCTCTGAAGCTTTCTTT

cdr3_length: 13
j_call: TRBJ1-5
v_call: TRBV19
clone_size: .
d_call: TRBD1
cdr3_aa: CASRQGFNQPQHF
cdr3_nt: TGTGCCAGTCGACAGGGATTCAATCAGCCCCAGCATTTT

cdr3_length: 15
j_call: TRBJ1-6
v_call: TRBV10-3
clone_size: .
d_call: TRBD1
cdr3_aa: CAISSDRVDNSPLHF
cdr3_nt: TGTGCCATCAGCTCAGACAGGGTGGATAATTCACCCCTCCACTTT

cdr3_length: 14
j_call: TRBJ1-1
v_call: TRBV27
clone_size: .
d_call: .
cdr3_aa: CASSLFGVNTEAFF
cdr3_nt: TGTGCCAGCAGTTTATTCGGGGTGAACACTGAAGCTTTCTTT

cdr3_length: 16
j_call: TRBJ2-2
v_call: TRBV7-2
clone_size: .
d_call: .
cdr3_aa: CASSPRLGGQTGELFF
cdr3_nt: TGTGCCAGCAGCCCACGTCTCGGGGGGCAAACCGGGGAGCTGTTTTTT

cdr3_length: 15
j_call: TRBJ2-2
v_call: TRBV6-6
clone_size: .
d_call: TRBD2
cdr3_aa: CASGSGRANTGELFF
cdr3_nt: TGTGCCAGCGGTAGCGGGAGGGCGAACACCGGGGAGCTGTTTTTT

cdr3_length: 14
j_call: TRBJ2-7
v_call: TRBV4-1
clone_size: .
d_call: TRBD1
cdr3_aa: CASSPRTGPYEQYF
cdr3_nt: TGCGCCAGCAGCCCCCGGACAGGGCCCTACGAGCAGTACTTC

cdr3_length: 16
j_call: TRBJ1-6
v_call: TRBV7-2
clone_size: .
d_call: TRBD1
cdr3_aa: CASSPLTGRIPSPLHF
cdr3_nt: TGTGCCAGCAGCCCTCTGACAGGGAGGATACCCTCGCCCCTCCACTTT

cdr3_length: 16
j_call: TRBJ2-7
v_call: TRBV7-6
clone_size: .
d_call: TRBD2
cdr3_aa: CASSFSSSGDSYEQYF
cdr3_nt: TGTGCCAGCAGCTTTAGTTCTAGCGGGGACTCCTACGAGCAGTACTTC

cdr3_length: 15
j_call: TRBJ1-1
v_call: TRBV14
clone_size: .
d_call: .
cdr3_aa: CASSSTPDKNTEAFF
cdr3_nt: TGTGCCAGCAGCTCAACACCCGATAAGAACACTGAAGCTTTCTTT

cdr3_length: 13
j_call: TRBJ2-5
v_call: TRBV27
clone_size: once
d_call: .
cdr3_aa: CASSLGSGETQYF
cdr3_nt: TGTGCCAGCAGTTTAGGGTCGGGGGAGACCCAGTACTTC

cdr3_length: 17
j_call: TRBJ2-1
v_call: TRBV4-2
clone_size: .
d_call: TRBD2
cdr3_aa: CASSQSLAGAPYNEQFF
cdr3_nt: TGTGCCAGCAGCCAATCACTAGCGGGTGCCCCCTACAATGAGCAGTTCTTC

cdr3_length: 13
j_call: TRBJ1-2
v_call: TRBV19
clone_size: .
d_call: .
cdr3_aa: CASSGGFGYGYTF
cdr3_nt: TGTGCCAGTAGTGGGGGCTTCGGCTATGGCTACACCTTC

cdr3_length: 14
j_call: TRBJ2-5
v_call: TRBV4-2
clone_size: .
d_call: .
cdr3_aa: CASSLGRGEETQYF
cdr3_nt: TGTGCCAGCAGCCTTGGCAGGGGGGAAGAGACCCAGTACTTC

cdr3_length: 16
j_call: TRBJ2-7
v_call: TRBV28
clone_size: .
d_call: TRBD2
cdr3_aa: CASSGGTSGSFYEQYF
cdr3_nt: TGTGCCAGCAGTGGAGGGACTAGCGGGAGTTTCTACGAGCAGTACTTC

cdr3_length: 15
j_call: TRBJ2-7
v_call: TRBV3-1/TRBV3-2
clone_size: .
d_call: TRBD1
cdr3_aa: CASSPEWTGGGEQYF
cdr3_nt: TGTGCCAGCAGCCCCGAGTGGACAGGGGGTGGGGAGCAGTACTTC

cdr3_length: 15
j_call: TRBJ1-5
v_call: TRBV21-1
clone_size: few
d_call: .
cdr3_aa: CASSPRDSSNQPQHF
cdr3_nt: TGTGCCAGCAGCCCCCGGGACAGTAGCAATCAGCCCCAGCATTTT

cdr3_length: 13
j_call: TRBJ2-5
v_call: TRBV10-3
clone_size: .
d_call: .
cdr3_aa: CAIKGAYQETQYF
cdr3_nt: TGTGCCATCAAGGGAGCGTACCAAGAGACCCAGTACTTC

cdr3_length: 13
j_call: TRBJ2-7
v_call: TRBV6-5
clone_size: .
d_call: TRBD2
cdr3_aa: CASRPPGLREQYF
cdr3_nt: TGTGCCAGCAGACCACCGGGACTAAGGGAGCAGTACTTC

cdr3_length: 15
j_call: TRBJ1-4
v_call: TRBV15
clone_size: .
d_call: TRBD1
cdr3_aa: CATSRTDRGEEKLFF
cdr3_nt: TGTGCCACCAGCAGAACCGACAGGGGTGAGGAAAAACTGTTTTTT

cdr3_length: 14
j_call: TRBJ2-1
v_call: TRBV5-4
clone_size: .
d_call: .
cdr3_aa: CASSPKTSYNEQFF
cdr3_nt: TGTGCCAGCAGCCCAAAGACTAGCTACAATGAGCAGTTCTTC

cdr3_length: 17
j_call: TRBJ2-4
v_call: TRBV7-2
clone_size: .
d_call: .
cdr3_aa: CASSLGAGRIAKNIQYF
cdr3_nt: TGTGCCAGCAGCTTGGGGGCAGGAAGGATAGCCAAAAACATTCAGTACTTC